This T cell receptor (beta chain) was recorded in a study of blood T cell repertoires in COVID-19. In the study overall: Donors in the United States, Italy and Spain gave samples during acute or convalescent COVID-19.

Some clones are missing from TCRdb's copy, which holds only in-frame ones; the method was immunoSEQ multiplex PCR. This repertoire shows about 83,000 clones, about 86% found once; its top ten account for about 24%. The CDR3 consists of 16 residues. The germline V gene has CDR1 SGDLS and CDR2 YYNGEE. V was clipped by 0 bases and J by 0 bases; unmatched bases: 2. The sample consisted of peripheral blood. V is TRBV9 and J is TRBJ2-3; 9 nucleotides align to TRBD2. The sequence came from an elderly woman in a cohort sampled during active or convalescent COVID-19. CDR3: CASSVGAGGSTDTQYF. Written as DNA, the CDR3 is TGTGCCAGCAGCGTAGGGGCGGGAGGGAGCACAGATACGCAGTATTTT.